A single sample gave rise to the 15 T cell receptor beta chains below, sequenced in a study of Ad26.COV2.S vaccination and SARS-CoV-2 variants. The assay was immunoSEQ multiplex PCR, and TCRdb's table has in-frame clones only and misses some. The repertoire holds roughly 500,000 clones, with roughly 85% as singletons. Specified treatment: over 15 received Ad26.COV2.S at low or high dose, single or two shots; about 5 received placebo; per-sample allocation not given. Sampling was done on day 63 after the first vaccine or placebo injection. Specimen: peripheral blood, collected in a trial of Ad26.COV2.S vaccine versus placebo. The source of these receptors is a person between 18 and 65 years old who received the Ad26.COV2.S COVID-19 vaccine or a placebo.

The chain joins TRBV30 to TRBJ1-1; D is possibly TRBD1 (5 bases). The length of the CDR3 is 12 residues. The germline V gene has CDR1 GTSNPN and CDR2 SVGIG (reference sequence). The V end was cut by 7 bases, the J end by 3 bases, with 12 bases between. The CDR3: CALDGTYTEAFF. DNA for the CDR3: TGTGCCTTAGACGGGACTTACACTGAAGCTTTCTTT.

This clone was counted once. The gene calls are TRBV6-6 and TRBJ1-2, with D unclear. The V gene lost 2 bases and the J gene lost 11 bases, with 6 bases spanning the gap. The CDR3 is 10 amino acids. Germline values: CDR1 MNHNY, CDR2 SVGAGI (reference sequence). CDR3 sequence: CASSYGMYTF. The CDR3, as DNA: TGTGCCAGCAGTTACGGCATGTACACCTTC.

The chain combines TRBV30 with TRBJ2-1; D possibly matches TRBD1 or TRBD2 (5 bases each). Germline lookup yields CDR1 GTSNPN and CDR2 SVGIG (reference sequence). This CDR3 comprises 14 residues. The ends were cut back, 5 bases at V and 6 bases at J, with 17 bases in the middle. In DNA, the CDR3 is TGTGCCTGGGGGGCCGGGCTAGCTGGCAATGAGCAGTTCTTC. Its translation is CAWGAGLAGNEQFF. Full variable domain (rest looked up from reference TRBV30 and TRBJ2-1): SQTIHQWPATLVQPVGSPLSLECTVEGTSNPNLYWYRQAAGRGLQLLFYSVGIGQISSEVPQNLSASRPQDRQFILSSKKLLLSDSGFYLCAWGAGLAGNEQFFGPGTRLTVL.

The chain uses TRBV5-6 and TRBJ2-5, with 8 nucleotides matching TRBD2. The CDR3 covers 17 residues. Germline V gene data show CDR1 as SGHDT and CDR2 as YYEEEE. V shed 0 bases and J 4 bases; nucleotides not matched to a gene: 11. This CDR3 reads CASSLGGAGVFLETQYF. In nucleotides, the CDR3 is TGTGCCAGCAGCTTGGGGGGAGCGGGAGTTTTTTTAGAGACCCAGTACTTC.

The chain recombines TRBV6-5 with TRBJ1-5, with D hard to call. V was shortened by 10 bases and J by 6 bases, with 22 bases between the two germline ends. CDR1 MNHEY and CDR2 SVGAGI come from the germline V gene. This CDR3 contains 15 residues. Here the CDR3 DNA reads TGTGCCACCGGAGTGTTCCCGGGCTTGAGTCAGCCCCAGCATTTT. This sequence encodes CATGVFPGLSQPQHF.

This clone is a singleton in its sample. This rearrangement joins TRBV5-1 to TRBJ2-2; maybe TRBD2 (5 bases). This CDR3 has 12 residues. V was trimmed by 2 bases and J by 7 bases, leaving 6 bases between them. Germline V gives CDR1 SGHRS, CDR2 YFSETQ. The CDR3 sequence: CASSFEGGELFF. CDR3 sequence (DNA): TGCGCCAGCAGCTTTGAGGGCGGGGAGCTGTTTTTT.

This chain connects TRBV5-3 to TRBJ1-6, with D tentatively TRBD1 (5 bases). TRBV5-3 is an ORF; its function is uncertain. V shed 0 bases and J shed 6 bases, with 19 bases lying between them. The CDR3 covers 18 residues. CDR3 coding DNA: TGTGCCAGAAGCTTGGGGCAAGGCAGGGAGGAATTTAATTCACCCCTCCACTTT. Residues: CARSLGQGREEFNSPLHF.

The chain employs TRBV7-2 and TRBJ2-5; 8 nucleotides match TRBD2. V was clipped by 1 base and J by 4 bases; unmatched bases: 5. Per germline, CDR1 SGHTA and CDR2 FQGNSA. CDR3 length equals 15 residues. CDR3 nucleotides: TGTGCCAGCAGCTTAGACGGGAGGGCAGGAGAGACCCAGTACTTC. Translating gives CASSLDGRAGETQYF.

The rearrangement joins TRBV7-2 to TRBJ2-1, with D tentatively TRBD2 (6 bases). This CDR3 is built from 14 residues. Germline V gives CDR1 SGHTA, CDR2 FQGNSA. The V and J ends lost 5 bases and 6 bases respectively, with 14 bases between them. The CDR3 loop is CASSRDSPGNEQFF. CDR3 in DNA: TGTGCCAGCAGCAGGGACTCCCCAGGCAATGAGCAGTTCTTC.

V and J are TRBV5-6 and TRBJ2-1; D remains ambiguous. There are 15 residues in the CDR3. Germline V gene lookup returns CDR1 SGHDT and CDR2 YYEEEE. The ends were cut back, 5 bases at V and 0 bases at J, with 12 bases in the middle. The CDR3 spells CASSLVSTSYNEQFF. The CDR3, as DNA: TGTGCCAGCAGTCTTGTATCGACCTCCTACAATGAGCAGTTCTTC.

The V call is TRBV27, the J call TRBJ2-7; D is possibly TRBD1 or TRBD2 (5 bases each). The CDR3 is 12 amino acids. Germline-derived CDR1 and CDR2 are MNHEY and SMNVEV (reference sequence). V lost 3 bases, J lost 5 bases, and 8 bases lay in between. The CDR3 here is CASSLRGDEQYF. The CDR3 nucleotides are TGTGCCAGCAGTTTGAGAGGGGACGAGCAGTACTTC.

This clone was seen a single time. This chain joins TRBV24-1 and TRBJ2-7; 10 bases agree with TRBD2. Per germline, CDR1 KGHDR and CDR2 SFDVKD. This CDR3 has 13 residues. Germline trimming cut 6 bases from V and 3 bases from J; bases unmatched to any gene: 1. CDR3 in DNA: TGTGCCACCAGTACTAGCGGGAACTACGAGCAGTACTTC. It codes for CATSTSGNYEQYF.

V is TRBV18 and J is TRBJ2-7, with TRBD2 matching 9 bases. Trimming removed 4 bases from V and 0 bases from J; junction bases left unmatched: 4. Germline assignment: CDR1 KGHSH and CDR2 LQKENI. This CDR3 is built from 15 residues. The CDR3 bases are TGTGCCAGCTCACGGCCTAGCGGGGCCTCCTACGAGCAGTACTTC. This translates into CASSRPSGASYEQYF.

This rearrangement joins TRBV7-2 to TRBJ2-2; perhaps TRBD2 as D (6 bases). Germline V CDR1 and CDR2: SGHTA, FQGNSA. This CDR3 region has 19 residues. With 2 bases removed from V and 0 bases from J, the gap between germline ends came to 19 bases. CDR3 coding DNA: TGTGCCAGCAGCTTAAAAATTTTAGGCGGGGCGTCGAACACCGGGGAGCTGTTTTTT. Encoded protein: CASSLKILGGASNTGELFF.

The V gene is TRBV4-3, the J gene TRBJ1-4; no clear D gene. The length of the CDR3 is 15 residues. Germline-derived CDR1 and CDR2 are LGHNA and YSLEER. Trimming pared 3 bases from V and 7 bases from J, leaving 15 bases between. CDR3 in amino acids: CASSQTRRESEKLFF. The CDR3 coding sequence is TGCGCCAGCAGCCAGACCCGGCGCGAGAGTGAAAAACTGTTTTTT.